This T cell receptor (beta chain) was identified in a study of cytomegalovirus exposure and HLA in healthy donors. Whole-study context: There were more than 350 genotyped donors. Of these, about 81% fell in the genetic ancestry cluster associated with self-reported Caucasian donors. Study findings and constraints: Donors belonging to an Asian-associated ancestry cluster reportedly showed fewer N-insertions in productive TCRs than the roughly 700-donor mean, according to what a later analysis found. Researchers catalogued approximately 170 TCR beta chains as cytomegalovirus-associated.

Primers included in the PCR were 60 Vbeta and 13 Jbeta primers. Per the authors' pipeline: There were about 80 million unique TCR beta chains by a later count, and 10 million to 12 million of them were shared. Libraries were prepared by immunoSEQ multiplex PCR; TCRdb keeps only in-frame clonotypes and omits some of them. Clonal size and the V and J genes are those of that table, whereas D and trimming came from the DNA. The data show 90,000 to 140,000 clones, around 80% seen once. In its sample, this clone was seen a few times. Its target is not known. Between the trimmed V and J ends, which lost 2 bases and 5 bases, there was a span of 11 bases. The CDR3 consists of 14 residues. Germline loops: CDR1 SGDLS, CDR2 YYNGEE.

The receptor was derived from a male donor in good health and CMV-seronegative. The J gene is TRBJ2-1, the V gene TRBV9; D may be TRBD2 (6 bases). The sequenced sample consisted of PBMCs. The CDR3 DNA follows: TGTGCCAGCAGCGTTGCGGGATACGACAATGAGCAGTTCTTC. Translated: CASSVAGYDNEQFF.